Shown below are 15 T cell receptor beta chains from a single sample sequenced in a study of blood T cell repertoires in COVID-19. The table came from immunoSEQ multiplex PCR; TCRdb's copy has only in-frame clones and leaves some out. The data contain roughly 100,000 clones, 70% to 85% of them singletons. The sequencing sample was made of peripheral blood. The source is a man in his 70s with acute or convalescent COVID-19.

The V call is TRBV6-1, the J call TRBJ1-4, with 12 bases identical to TRBD1. With 4 bases clipped from V and 3 bases from J, the junction kept 9 bases outside the gene matches. CDR1 MNHNS and CDR2 SASEGT come from the germline V gene. The CDR3 is 18 residues long. CDR3 nucleotides: TGTGCCAGCAGTGTTCAGGGACAGGGGGCGGCTCCTAATGAAAAACTGTTTTTT. Its protein product is CASSVQGQGAAPNEKLFF.

The V gene is TRBV27, the J gene TRBJ2-3; no reliable D call. This CDR3 contains 13 residues. With 11 bases removed from V and 0 bases from J, the gap between germline ends came to 12 bases. Germline CDR1 is MNHEY and CDR2 is SMNVEV (reference sequence). Written as DNA, the CDR3 is TGTGCCGCCAGACCAGGAAGCACAGATACGCAGTATTTT. Translation gives CAARPGSTDTQYF.

This rearrangement joins TRBV4-2 to TRBJ2-1; D might be TRBD1 (6 bases). Germline assignment: CDR1 LGHNA and CDR2 YNFKEQ. The V end was cut by 1 base, the J end by 2 bases, with 12 bases between. The CDR3 extends over 16 amino acids. CDR3: CASSQAGAGAYNEQFF. The CDR3 bases are TGTGCCAGCAGCCAAGCCGGGGCAGGGGCCTACAATGAGCAGTTCTTC.

A few counts support this clone. The V and J genes are TRBV6-2 or TRBV6-3 and TRBJ2-3, with D uncertain. The germline gives CDR1 MNHEY, CDR2 SVGEGT. The CDR3 has 12 residues. V dropped 6 bases and J dropped 5 bases, with 9 bases sitting between them. CDR3 in DNA: TGTGCCAGCAGCCTACACCGAGATACGCAGTATTTT. Translating gives CASSLHRDTQYF.

The chain employs TRBV18 and TRBJ2-3, with 14 positions matching TRBD2. CDR1 KGHSH and CDR2 LQKENI come from the germline V gene. Unmatched junction bases numbered 1, after V lost 5 bases and J lost 3 bases. The CDR3 has 15 residues. The CDR3 sequence is CASSRLAGGTDTQYF. The CDR3 nucleotides read TGTGCCAGCTCAAGACTAGCGGGGGGGACAGATACGCAGTATTTT.

The V gene is TRBV7-9, the J gene TRBJ2-7, with D tentatively TRBD2 (5 bases). CDR1 is SEHNR, CDR2 FQNEAQ, per germline (reference sequence). The CDR3 spans 11 residues. Trimming took off 6 bases at V and 5 bases at J, with 8 bases between the two ends. CDR3 sequence reads: CASRRANEQYF. Here the CDR3 DNA reads TGTGCCAGCAGGAGGGCCAACGAGCAGTACTTC.

In DNA, the CDR3 is TGTGCCAGCTTCCCCGGGACAGGGCTTCGAGATACGCAGTATTTT. Amino acid sequence: CASFPGTGLRDTQYF. The rearrangement uses TRBV18 and TRBJ2-3; 9 bases map to TRBD1. Germline V CDR1 and CDR2: KGHSH, LQKENI. J was trimmed by 5 bases and V by 7 bases; bases with no gene match: 10. The CDR3 runs to 15 residues. The entire variable domain, with the rest obtained from reference TRBV18 and TRBJ2-3, is as follows: NAGVMQNPRHLVRRRGQEARLRCSPMKGHSHVYWYRQLPEEGLKFMVYLQKENIIDESGMPKERFSAEFPKEGPSILRIQQVVRGDSAAYFCASFPGTGLRDTQYFGPGTRLTVL.

This rearrangement joins TRBV6-2 or TRBV6-3 to TRBJ1-2, with 7 bases identical to TRBD1. CDR1 is MNHEY, CDR2 SVGEGT, per germline. Unmatched junction bases numbered 6, after V lost 2 bases and J lost 3 bases. CDR3 size: 15 residues. The CDR3 reads CASSYGQADHYGYTF. In DNA, the CDR3 is TGTGCCAGCAGTTACGGACAGGCAGATCACTATGGCTACACCTTC.

CDR3 in DNA: TGTGCCAGCAGCCCCACCGGGCCTAGCGGGAGGGGTGGGGCTGAGCAGTTCTTC. Protein sequence: CASSPTGPSGRGGAEQFF. The V call is TRBV7-6, the J call TRBJ2-1; 12 nucleotides agree with TRBD2. V gave up 5 bases and J gave up 9 bases; unmatched junction bases: 17. In germline, CDR1 is SGHVS, CDR2 FNYEAQ. CDR3 length: 18 residues.

This chain joins TRBV6-5 and TRBJ1-6; D gene unclear. The V and J ends lost 2 bases and 8 bases respectively, with 10 bases between them. Per germline, CDR1 MNHEY and CDR2 SVGAGI. CDR3 length: 14 residues. The CDR3 spells CASSYGPSHSPLHF. Written as DNA, the CDR3 is TGTGCCAGCAGTTACGGGCCCTCACATTCACCCCTCCACTTT.

The chain uses TRBV6-5 and TRBJ1-1; D unclear. The CDR3 contains 16 residues. Germline V lookup: CDR1 MNHEY, CDR2 SVGAGI. Trimming pared 4 bases from V and 1 base from J, leaving 16 bases between. The CDR3 sequence: CASSSRTTGKNTEAFF. CDR3 DNA: TGTGCCAGCAGTTCCCGGACCACGGGGAAGAACACTGAAGCTTTCTTT.

The CDR3 spells CASSLGQGWSGELFF. The CDR3 coding sequence is TGCGCCAGCAGCTTGGGACAGGGGTGGTCCGGGGAGCTGTTTTTT. J is TRBJ2-2 and V is TRBV5-1; 8 positions agree with TRBD1. Germline V gene lookup returns CDR1 SGHRS and CDR2 YFSETQ. CDR3 length equals 15 residues. With 0 bases clipped from V and 6 bases from J, the junction kept 4 bases outside the gene matches.

The V gene is TRBV11-2, the J gene TRBJ2-7, with D perhaps TRBD2 (7 bases). Per the germline V gene, CDR1 is SGHAT and CDR2 is FQNNGV. The V end lost 2 bases, the J end lost 3 bases, and 8 bases lay between the germline ends. The CDR3 runs 13 residues. CDR3 coding DNA: TGTGCCAGCAGCTTAAGGGGGGGCTACGAGCAGTACTTC. This codes for CASSLRGGYEQYF.

By share, this clone counts as medium-sized. The chain uses TRBV19 and TRBJ2-5; D unresolved. The CDR3 contains 12 residues. Germline lookup yields CDR1 LNHDA and CDR2 SQIVND (reference sequence). The germline V and J ends were trimmed by 8 bases and 5 bases, with 12 bases remaining between them. In nucleotides, the CDR3 is TGTGCCAGTCGCCTCTCCGGGGAGACCCAGTACTTC. As protein: CASRLSGETQYF.

This chain connects TRBV19 to TRBJ2-1; TRBD2 matches 11 bases. V dropped 10 bases and J dropped 0; count of bases not matched to a gene: 11. This CDR3 is 17 amino acids long. Germline V gene sequence: CDR1 LNHDA, CDR2 SQIVND (reference sequence). The CDR3 coding sequence is TGTGCCAACAACCTAGCGGGAGGCATTTTCTCCTACAATGAGCAGTTCTTC. Amino acids: CANNLAGGIFSYNEQFF. Full variable domain (remainder filled in from reference TRBV19 and TRBJ2-1): DGGITQSPKYLFRKEGQNVTLSCEQNLNHDAMYWYRQDPGQGLRLIYYSQIVNDFQKGDIAEGYSVSREKKESFPLTVTSAQKNPTAFYLCANNLAGGIFSYNEQFFGPGTRLTVL.